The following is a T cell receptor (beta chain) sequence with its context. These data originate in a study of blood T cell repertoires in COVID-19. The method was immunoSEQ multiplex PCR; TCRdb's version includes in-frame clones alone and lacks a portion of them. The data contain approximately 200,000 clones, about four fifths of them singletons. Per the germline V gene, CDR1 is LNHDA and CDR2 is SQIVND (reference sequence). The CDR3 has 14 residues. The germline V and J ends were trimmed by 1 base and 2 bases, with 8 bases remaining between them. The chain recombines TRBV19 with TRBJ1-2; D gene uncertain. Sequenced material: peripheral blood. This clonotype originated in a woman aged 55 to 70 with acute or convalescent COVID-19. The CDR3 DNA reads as TGTGCCAGTAGTATAGGTATTCAGAACTATGGCTACACCTTC. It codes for CASSIGIQNYGYTF.